The TCR beta chain described here comes from a study of metastatic and nonmetastatic thyroid tumors. There are 14 residues in the CDR3. The germline V gene has CDR1 GTSNPN and CDR2 SVGIG (reference sequence). Trimming removed 0 bases from V and 7 bases from J, with 12 bases in between. TCRdb called clones again from the PCR reads with MiXCR. The sample includes 25,000 to 30,000 clones, around 24% seen only once; the top ten take 5% to 6.5%. Patients were all untreated before their thyroid surgery. The sequence was obtained from a female donor with papillary thyroid cancer or a benign thyroid nodule (not recorded which). Some clones in this sample may be carry-over from other donors' samples. The sequenced material came from blood. The gene calls are TRBV30 and TRBJ1-4, with D maybe TRBD1 (6 bases). For the CDR3, the DNA is TGTGCCTGGAGTGTGCTCAGGGGCCGTGAAAAACTGTTTTTT. Its protein product is CAWSVLRGREKLFF.